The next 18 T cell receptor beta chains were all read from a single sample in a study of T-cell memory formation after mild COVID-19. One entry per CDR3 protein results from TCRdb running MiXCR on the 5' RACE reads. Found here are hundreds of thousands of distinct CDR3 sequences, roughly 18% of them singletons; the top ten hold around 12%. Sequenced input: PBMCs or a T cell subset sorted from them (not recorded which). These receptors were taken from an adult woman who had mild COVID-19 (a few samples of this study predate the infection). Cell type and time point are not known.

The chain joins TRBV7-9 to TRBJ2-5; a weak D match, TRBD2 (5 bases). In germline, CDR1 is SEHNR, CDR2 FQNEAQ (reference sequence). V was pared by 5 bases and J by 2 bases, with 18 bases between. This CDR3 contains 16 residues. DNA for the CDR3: TGTGCCAGCAGCCCAGGCCCGGGAATCCTACAAGAGACCCAGTACTTC. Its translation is CASSPGPGILQETQYF.

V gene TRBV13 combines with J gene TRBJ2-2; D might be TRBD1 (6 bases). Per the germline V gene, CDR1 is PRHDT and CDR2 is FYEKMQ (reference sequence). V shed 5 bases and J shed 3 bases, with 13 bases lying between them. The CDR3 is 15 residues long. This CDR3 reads CASSTNEGDTGELFF. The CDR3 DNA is TGTGCCAGCAGCACTAACGAGGGGGACACCGGGGAGCTGTTTTTT.

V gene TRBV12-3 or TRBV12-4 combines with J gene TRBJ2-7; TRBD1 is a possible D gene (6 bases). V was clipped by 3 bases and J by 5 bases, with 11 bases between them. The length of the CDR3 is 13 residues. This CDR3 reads CASSFQQGDEQYF. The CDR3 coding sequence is TGTGCCAGCAGTTTTCAACAGGGTGACGAGCAGTACTTC.

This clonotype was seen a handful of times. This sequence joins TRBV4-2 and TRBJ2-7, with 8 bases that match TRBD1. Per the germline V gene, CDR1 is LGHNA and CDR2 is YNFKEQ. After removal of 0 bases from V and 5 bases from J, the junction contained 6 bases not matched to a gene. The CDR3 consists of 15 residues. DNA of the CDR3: TGTGCCAGCAGCCAAGATCCCCACAGGGGGGACGAGCAGTACTTC. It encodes CASSQDPHRGDEQYF.

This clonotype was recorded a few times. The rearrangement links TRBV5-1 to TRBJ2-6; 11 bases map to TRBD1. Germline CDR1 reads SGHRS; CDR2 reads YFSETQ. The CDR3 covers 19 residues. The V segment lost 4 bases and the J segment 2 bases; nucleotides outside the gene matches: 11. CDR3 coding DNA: TGCGCCAGCAGCCCCGGAAGGGGACAGGGGGTTGCTGGGGCCAACGTCCTGACTTTC. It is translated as CASSPGRGQGVAGANVLTF.

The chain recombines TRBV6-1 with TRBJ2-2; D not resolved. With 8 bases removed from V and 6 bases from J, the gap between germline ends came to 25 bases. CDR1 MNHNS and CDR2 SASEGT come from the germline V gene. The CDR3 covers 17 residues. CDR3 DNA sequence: TGTGCCAGCTTCCGGCAAGAACTGGGGAAAGTAGCCGGGGAGCTGTTTTTT. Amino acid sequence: CASFRQELGKVAGELFF.

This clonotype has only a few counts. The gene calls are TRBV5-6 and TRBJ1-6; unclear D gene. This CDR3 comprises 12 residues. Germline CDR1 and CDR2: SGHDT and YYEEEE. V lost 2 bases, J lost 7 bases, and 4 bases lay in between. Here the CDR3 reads CASSLLNSPLHF. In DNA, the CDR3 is TGTGCCAGCAGCTTACTAAATTCACCCCTCCACTTT.

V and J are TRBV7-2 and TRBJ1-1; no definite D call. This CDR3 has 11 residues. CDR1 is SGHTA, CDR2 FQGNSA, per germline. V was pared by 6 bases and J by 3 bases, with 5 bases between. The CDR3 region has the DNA TGTGCCAGCAGGAAAGACACTGAAGCTTTCTTT. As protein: CASRKDTEAFF.

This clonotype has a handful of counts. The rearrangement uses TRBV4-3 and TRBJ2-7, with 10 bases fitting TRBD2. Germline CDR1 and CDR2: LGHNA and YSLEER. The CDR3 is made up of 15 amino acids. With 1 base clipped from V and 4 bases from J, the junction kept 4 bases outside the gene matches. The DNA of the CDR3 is TGCGCCAGCAGCCAAGCACTAGCGGGATTTTACGAGCAGTACTTC. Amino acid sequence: CASSQALAGFYEQYF.

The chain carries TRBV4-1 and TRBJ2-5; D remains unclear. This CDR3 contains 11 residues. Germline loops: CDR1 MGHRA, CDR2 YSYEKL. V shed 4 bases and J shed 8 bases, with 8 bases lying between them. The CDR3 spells CASSRMETQYF. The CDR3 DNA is TGCGCCAGCAGCCGGATGGAAACCCAGTACTTC.

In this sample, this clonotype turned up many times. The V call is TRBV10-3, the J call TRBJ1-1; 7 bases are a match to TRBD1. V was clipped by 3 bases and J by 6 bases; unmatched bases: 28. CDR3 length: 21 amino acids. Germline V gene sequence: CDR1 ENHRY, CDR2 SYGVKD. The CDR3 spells CAISDRRGRQGGRGGVSEAFF. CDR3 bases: TGTGCCATCAGTGATAGAAGGGGTCGACAGGGAGGCCGTGGGGGTGTCTCTGAAGCTTTCTTT.

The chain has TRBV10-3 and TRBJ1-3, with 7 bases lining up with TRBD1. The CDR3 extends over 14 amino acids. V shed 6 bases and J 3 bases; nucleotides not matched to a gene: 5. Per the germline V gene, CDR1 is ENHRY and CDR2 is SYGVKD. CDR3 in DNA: TGTGCCATCAGCCCCGGGACAGTTGGAAACACCATATATTTT. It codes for CAISPGTVGNTIYF.

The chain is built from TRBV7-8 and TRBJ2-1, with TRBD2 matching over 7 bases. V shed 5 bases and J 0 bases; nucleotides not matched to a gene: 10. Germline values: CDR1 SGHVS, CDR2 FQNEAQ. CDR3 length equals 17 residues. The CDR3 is CASSPRTGTTSYNEQFF. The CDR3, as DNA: TGTGCCAGCAGCCCCCGAACCGGGACTACCTCCTACAATGAGCAGTTCTTC.

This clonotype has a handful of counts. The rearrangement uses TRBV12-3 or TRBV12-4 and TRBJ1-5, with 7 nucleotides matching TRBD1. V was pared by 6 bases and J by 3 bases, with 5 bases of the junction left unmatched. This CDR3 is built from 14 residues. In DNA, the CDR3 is TGTGCCAGCAGGCCCGGGACAGACAATCAGCCCCAGCATTTT. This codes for CASRPGTDNQPQHF.

In nucleotides, the CDR3 is TGTGCCAGCAGCACTACCCGGGCAGGGCGCGAGAATGAGCAGTTCTTC. Amino acid sequence: CASSTTRAGRENEQFF. V is TRBV7-9 and J is TRBJ2-1; possible D gene TRBD1, 5 bases. The CDR3 is 16 amino acids. V gave up 5 bases and J gave up 7 bases, with 21 bases separating them. Germline V gene sequence: CDR1 SEHNR, CDR2 FQNEAQ (reference sequence).

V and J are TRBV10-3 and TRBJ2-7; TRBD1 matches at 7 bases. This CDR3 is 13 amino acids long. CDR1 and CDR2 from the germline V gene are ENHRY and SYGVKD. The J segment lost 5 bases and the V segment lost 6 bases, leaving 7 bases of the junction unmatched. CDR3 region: CAISLDRVDEQYF. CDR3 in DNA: TGTGCCATCAGCTTAGACAGGGTAGACGAGCAGTACTTC.

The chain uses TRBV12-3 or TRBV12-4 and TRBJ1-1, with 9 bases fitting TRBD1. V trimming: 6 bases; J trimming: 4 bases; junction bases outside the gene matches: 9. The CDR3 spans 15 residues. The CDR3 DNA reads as TGTGCCAGCAGCCTAACAGGGGGCACGGGCACTGAAGCTTTCTTT. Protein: CASSLTGGTGTEAFF.

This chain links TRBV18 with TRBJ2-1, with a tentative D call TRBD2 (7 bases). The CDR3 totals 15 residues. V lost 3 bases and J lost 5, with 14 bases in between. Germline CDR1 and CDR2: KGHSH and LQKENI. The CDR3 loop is CASSPGLGGDNEQFF. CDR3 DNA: TGTGCCAGCTCACCCGGACTAGGGGGGGACAATGAGCAGTTCTTC.